This T cell receptor beta chain originates from a study of response to subunit inactivated influenza vaccine. MiXCR was run by TCRdb on the RT-PCR reads, yielding one entry per CDR3 protein. Of a few hundred thousand distinct CDR3 sequences in the sample, over 9% were seen once. The CDR3 loop spans 15 amino acids. With 5 bases clipped from V and 2 bases from J, the junction kept 3 bases outside the gene matches. Another study also made use of these data, one on T cells expressing NK-cell markers. That source reports: Beta-chain TCR cDNA was generated via 5'RACE template switching with UMIs.

The source was PBMCs from blood, collected on the day of vaccination. This receptor was obtained from a man aged 45-65 years who received an inactivated influenza vaccine. V is TRBV12-3 or TRBV12-4 and J is TRBJ2-5; TRBD2 matches at 12 bases. DNA for the CDR3: TGTGCCAGCAGTACTAGCGGGGGGCGGCAAGAGACCCAGTACTTC. Its translation is CASSTSGGRQETQYF.